This is a list of T cell receptor beta chains from one sample in a study of cytomegalovirus exposure and HLA in healthy donors. Assay: immunoSEQ multiplex PCR; the TCRdb copy retains only in-frame clones and omits some. The table includes 200,000 or so clones, roughly 73% detected once. Material: PBMCs. Every receptor here comes from a woman under 40 in good health and CMV-seropositive. Each CDR3 is given with its conserved first and last residue. The order of the fields is J gene, D gene, clone size, V gene, CDR3 protein, CDR3 DNA. A D gene is named only where the DNA matches it firmly. For some rows the clone size is stated as once, few or many, or as a class when expanded; others skip it.

TRBJ2-5,TRBD2,.,TRBV6-1,CASSPSGGHETQYF,TGTGCCAGCAGTCCGAGCGGGGGCCACGAGACCCAGTACTTC
TRBJ2-1,.,.,TRBV11-2,CASTSLVPYNEQFF,TGTGCCAGCACCTCCCTAGTCCCCTACAATGAGCAGTTCTTC
TRBJ1-5,.,.,TRBV18,CASSQALNQPQHF,TGTGCCAGCTCACAAGCCCTTAATCAGCCCCAGCATTTT
TRBJ2-7,TRBD1,.,TRBV7-8,CASSPLGQYHEQYF,TGTGCCAGCAGCCCCCTGGGACAGTACCACGAGCAGTACTTC
TRBJ2-7,TRBD2,.,TRBV28,CASSLTDTSASGRNEQYF,TGTGCCAGCAGCTTGACAGACACATCCGCTAGCGGGAGGAACGAGCAGTACTTC
TRBJ1-2,.,.,TRBV29-1,CSHPDSYGYTF,TGCAGCCACCCAGACAGCTATGGCTACACCTTC
TRBJ2-5,.,.,TRBV5-1,CASSLAAMGQGAQYF,TGCGCCAGCAGCTTGGCCGCTATGGGGCAAGGGGCCCAGTACTTC
TRBJ1-2,.,.,TRBV7-2,CASSPRYGLNGYTF,TGTGCCAGCAGCCCCCGCTACGGACTAAATGGCTACACCTTC
TRBJ2-7,.,.,TRBV27,CASSRTIFYEQYF,TGTGCCAGCAGTCGGACTATTTTTTACGAGCAGTACTTC
TRBJ1-5,.,.,TRBV6-5,CASSPPGNQPQHF,TGTGCCAGCAGTCCCCCAGGCAATCAGCCCCAGCATTTT
TRBJ2-1,TRBD2,.,TRBV7-2,CASSWIAGGLDCNEQFF,TGTGCCAGCAGCTGGATAGCGGGAGGGTTGGACTGCAATGAGCAGTTCTTC
TRBJ2-6,.,.,TRBV5-6,CASSLGTASGANVLTF,TGTGCCAGCAGCTTGGGGACAGCCTCTGGGGCCAACGTCCTGACTTTC
TRBJ1-2,.,.,TRBV19,CASMGRQGSGYTF,TGTGCCAGTATGGGGAGGCAGGGAAGTGGCTACACCTTC
TRBJ2-7,.,.,TRBV6-6,CASSYFGAGKTYEQYF,TGTGCCAGCAGTTACTTTGGGGCAGGGAAGACCTACGAGCAGTACTTC
TRBJ2-5,TRBD2,.,TRBV4-1,CASSLAGGGRETQYF,TGCGCCAGCAGCCTGGCGGGAGGGGGCCGAGAGACCCAGTACTTC
TRBJ2-4,.,.,TRBV28,CASGPGGVRNIQYF,TGTGCCAGTGGCCCGGGGGGCGTAAGAAACATTCAGTACTTC
TRBJ2-1,TRBD2,.,TRBV5-1,CASSPGLAGMGNEQFF,TGCGCCAGCAGCCCGGGACTAGCGGGGATGGGGAATGAGCAGTTCTTC
TRBJ1-5,.,few,TRBV6-5,CASSYSRGDNQPQHF,TGTGCCAGCAGTTACTCGCGGGGGGACAATCAGCCCCAGCATTTT
TRBJ2-1,.,.,TRBV6-6,CASMEGGLEQFF,TGTGCCAGCATGGAGGGGGGGCTGGAGCAGTTCTTC
TRBJ1-1,.,once,TRBV27,CASSFNGWTEAFF,TGTGCCAGCAGTTTTAACGGTTGGACTGAAGCTTTCTTT
TRBJ2-3,TRBD2,.,TRBV7-2,CASSPRSPTGGGGRDTQYF,TGTGCCAGCAGCCCGAGATCCCCCACGGGAGGGGGGGGTCGGGATACGCAGTATTTT
TRBJ1-1,.,few,TRBV5-1,CASFSTGKNTEAFF,TGCGCCAGCTTCTCCACAGGGAAGAACACTGAAGCTTTCTTT
TRBJ2-7,TRBD2,.,TRBV30,CATLLSGTFDEQYF,TGTGCCACTCTACTCAGCGGGACGTTCGACGAGCAGTACTTC
TRBJ1-1,TRBD1,.,TRBV9,CASSSRPNQGGAFF,TGTGCCAGCAGCTCCAGACCCAACCAGGGGGGAGCTTTCTTT
TRBJ2-3,.,.,TRBV29-1,CSVGRGVADTQYF,TGCAGCGTTGGTCGGGGAGTAGCAGATACGCAGTATTTT
TRBJ2-1,TRBD1,.,TRBV9,CASSVGTGKNEQFF,TGTGCCAGCAGCGTCGGGACAGGGAAAAATGAGCAGTTCTTC
TRBJ2-7,TRBD2,.,TRBV4-2,CASSQRLAGASEQYF,TGTGCCAGCAGCCAACGACTAGCGGGGGCCTCCGAGCAGTACTTC
TRBJ2-1,.,.,TRBV7-3,CASSLGGTYNEQFF,TGTGCCAGCAGCTTAGGAGGGACCTACAATGAGCAGTTCTTC